Following are 2 T cell receptor beta chains from one sample sequenced in a study of T cell repertoires in cytomegalovirus infection (dated by TCRdb to between 2018 and 2021). The sequencer was an Illumina HiSeq 1500. In TCRdb, the public reads were trimmed at Q25 with fastp and aligned with MiXCR, with productive beta chains retained. Entries that share a CDR3 protein sequence are merged under the most common genes and DNA. The sample profile shows 510,000 or so distinct CDR3 sequences; more than 20% of them were found once. The ten largest account for approximately 13% of the sample. Specimen: PBMCs. The origin of the receptors is a human donor in good health (CMV status not recorded). Some clones in this sample may be carry-over from other donors' samples.

J is TRBJ2-1 and V is TRBV12-3 or TRBV12-4; 9 bases agree with TRBD2. This CDR3 region has 14 residues. V was clipped by 3 bases and J by 9 bases; unmatched bases: 6. The CDR3: CASSFFSGSVEQFF. The CDR3 coding sequence is TGTGCCAGCAGTTTCTTTAGCGGGAGTGTTGAGCAGTTCTTC.

This clonotype was seen more than once but under ten times. The chain uses TRBV7-8 and TRBJ1-1, with D uncertain. V was clipped by 6 bases and J by 1 base, with 18 bases between them. Per the germline V gene, CDR1 is SGHVS and CDR2 is FQNEAQ. The CDR3 loop spans 16 amino acids. In DNA, the CDR3 is TGTGCCAGCAGACCCCGGCCAGAGCGTGGGAACACTGAAGCTTTCTTT. This gives the protein CASRPRPERGNTEAFF.